These 11 T cell receptor beta chains originate from one sample sequenced in a study of T cell responses to AZD1222 COVID-19 vaccine. Libraries were prepared by immunoSEQ multiplex PCR; TCRdb keeps only in-frame clonotypes and omits some of them. The profile shows more than 100,000 clones, around 89% of them singletons. The input for sequencing was peripheral blood, taken on day 0 of AZD1222 vaccination. The source is an adult in good health.

V is TRBV5-5 and J is TRBJ1-1; a weak D match, TRBD1 (5 bases). Germline values: CDR1 SGHKS, CDR2 YYEKEE (reference sequence). The germline V and J ends were trimmed by 5 bases and 0 bases, with 17 bases remaining between them. The CDR3 spans 16 residues. CDR3 in DNA: TGTGCCAGCAGTCGCGACAGAGTTCCCATGAACACTGAAGCTTTCTTT. It is translated as CASSRDRVPMNTEAFF.

About this clone itself: The germline gene is not matched at one end of the junction; a read error may be the cause. The V call is TRBV19, the J call TRBJ2-1; possibly TRBD2 for D (5 bases). The CDR3 covers 15 residues. Germline-derived CDR1 and CDR2 are LNHDA and SQIVND (reference sequence). The chain's CDR3 is CPASGPRGRHNEQFF. The CDR3 DNA reads TGCCCGGCGAGCGGCCCCCGAGGACGGCACAATGAGCAGTTCTTC.

This clone was seen a handful of times. This chain joins TRBV7-3 and TRBJ1-1; D ambiguous. The length of the CDR3 is 13 residues. V was clipped by 1 base and J by 1 base, with 4 bases between them. The V gene's germline CDR1 is SGHTA and CDR2 FQGTGA. The CDR3 region is CASSLSQNTEAFF. The CDR3 DNA is TGTGCCAGCAGCTTAAGTCAGAACACTGAAGCTTTCTTT. The variable domain in full, with the rest retrieved from reference TRBV7-3 and TRBJ1-1, is GAGVSQTPSNKVTEKGKYVELRCDPISGHTALYWYRQSLGQGPEFLIYFQGTGAADDSGLPNDRFFAVRPEGSVSTLKIQRTERGDSAVYLCASSLSQNTEAFFGQGTRLTVV.

This chain joins TRBV9 and TRBJ1-1, with unresolved D. This CDR3 contains 16 residues. Per the germline V gene, CDR1 is SGDLS and CDR2 is YYNGEE. V was trimmed by 0 bases and J by 3 bases, leaving 15 bases between them. The CDR3 is CASSVAVDLRDTEAFF. CDR3 in DNA: TGTGCCAGCAGCGTAGCGGTGGACCTGCGGGACACTGAAGCTTTCTTT.

The chain combines TRBV29-1 with TRBJ2-7; a possible D gene is TRBD1 (6 bases). This CDR3 has 13 amino acids. Trimming stripped 4 bases from V and 3 bases from J, with 13 bases between. Per germline, CDR1 SQVTM and CDR2 ANQGSEA. The CDR3 DNA reads as TGCAGCGTTGGCCCTGACAGGAACTACGAGCAGTACTTC. It is translated as CSVGPDRNYEQYF.

The V call is TRBV6-1, the J call TRBJ2-3; D is possibly TRBD1 or TRBD2 (6 bases each). The V gene lost 2 bases and the J gene lost 5 bases, with 14 bases spanning the gap. The CDR3 is made up of 15 amino acids. Germline V gene lookup returns CDR1 MNHNS and CDR2 SASEGT. The CDR3 reads CASSERLGGRDTQYF. For the CDR3, the DNA is TGTGCCAGCAGTGAAAGACTCGGGGGCAGAGATACGCAGTATTTT.

The V call is TRBV6-1, the J call TRBJ1-2; 7 nucleotides match TRBD1. The CDR3 loop spans 18 amino acids. Losses at the gene ends were 1 base for V and 0 bases for J; bases not matched to a gene: 11. Germline V gene data show CDR1 as MNHNS and CDR2 as SASEGT. CDR3 sequence reads: CASSEVPEGASANYGYTF. The DNA of the CDR3 is TGTGCCAGCAGTGAAGTCCCGGAGGGGGCCTCAGCTAACTATGGCTACACCTTC.

This clone was detected only once. The chain couples TRBV2 to TRBJ2-7, with TRBD1 identical over 7 bases. Germline trimming cut 6 bases from V and 3 bases from J; bases unmatched to any gene: 8. CDR1 and CDR2 from the germline V gene are SNHLY and FYNNEI. CDR3 length equals 14 residues. The CDR3 spells CASRRGAGGYEQYF. The CDR3 region has the DNA TGTGCCAGCAGGCGAGGGGCAGGGGGCTACGAGCAGTACTTC. Combining the CDR3 with reference TRBV2 and TRBJ2-7 gives the whole variable domain EPEVTQTPSHQVTQMGQEVILRCVPISNHLYFYWYRQILGQKVEFLVSFYNNEISEKSEIFDDQFSVERPDGSNFTLKIRSTKLEDSAMYFCASRRGAGGYEQYFGPGTRLTVT.

J is TRBJ1-5 and V is TRBV15; D is perhaps TRBD1 (5 bases). The CDR3 has 16 amino acids. Trimming stripped 0 bases from V and 5 bases from J, with 14 bases between. Germline loops: CDR1 LNHNV, CDR2 YYDKDF (reference sequence). The CDR3 is CATSREGGEGYQPQHF. The CDR3 DNA reads as TGTGCCACCAGCAGAGAGGGGGGGGAGGGCTATCAGCCCCAGCATTTT. Supplemented by reference TRBV15 and TRBJ1-5, the full variable domain reads DAMVIQNPRYQVTQFGKPVTLSCSQTLNHNVMYWYQQKSSQAPKLLFHYYDKDFNNEADTPDNFQSRRPNTSFCFLDIRSPGLGDTAMYLCATSREGGEGYQPQHFGDGTRLSIL.

The gene calls are TRBV7-2 and TRBJ1-1; D unclear. With 5 bases removed from V and 11 bases from J, the gap between germline ends came to 18 bases. The CDR3 extends over 13 amino acids. Germline-derived CDR1 and CDR2 are SGHTA and FQGNSA. CDR3 in DNA: TGTGCCAGCAGCATAGACTGGGCCACCGGGGCTTTCTTT. It is translated as CASSIDWATGAFF.

This chain links TRBV4-3 with TRBJ1-6; tentative D call: TRBD1 (5 bases). This CDR3 is built from 16 residues. CDR1 and CDR2 from the germline V gene are LGHNA and YSLEER. Trimming removed 1 base at V and 3 bases at J, with 10 bases between. This CDR3 reads CASSQVKGDYNSPLHF. The CDR3 DNA sequence: TGCGCCAGCAGCCAAGTCAAAGGGGACTATAATTCACCCCTCCACTTT.